This is a list of T cell receptor beta chains from one sample in a study of Ad26.COV2.S vaccination and SARS-CoV-2 variants. Method: immunoSEQ multiplex PCR; TCRdb's copy keeps in-frame clones and lacks some. There are roughly 320,000 clones in the sample; 85% to 90% occur only once, and 1.9% lies in the top ten. The sequences come from peripheral blood, collected in a trial of Ad26.COV2.S vaccine versus placebo. The origin of the receptors is a person between 18 and 60 years old who received the Ad26.COV2.S COVID-19 vaccine or a placebo. Both conserved end residues are part of each CDR3. A D gene is named only where the DNA matches it firmly. The size of a clone is reported for some rows only, either as once, few or many, or as a class for expanded clones.

J,V,length,size,D,CDR3,DNA
TRBJ1-3,TRBV3-1/TRBV3-2,17,few,.,CASSRGQGYFSGNTIYF,TGTGCCAGCAGCCGTGGCCAGGGTTACTTTTCTGGAAACACCATATATTTT
TRBJ2-3,TRBV10-3,12,.,.,CAISRQADTQYF,TGTGCCATCAGCAGACAGGCAGATACGCAGTATTTT
TRBJ1-1,TRBV5-5,15,few,.,CASSLIPTANTEAFF,TGTGCCAGCAGCTTGATCCCGACGGCGAACACTGAAGCTTTCTTT
TRBJ1-5,TRBV10-3,15,.,TRBD1,CAISREQGAGQPQHF,TGTGCCATCAGCCGAGAACAGGGGGCGGGACAGCCCCAGCATTTT
TRBJ2-2,TRBV7-8,15,.,TRBD1,CASSSRGSNTGELFF,TGTGCCAGCAGCTCCAGGGGGTCCAACACCGGGGAGCTGTTTTTT
TRBJ2-6,TRBV7-8,15,.,.,CASSLGAAGANVLTF,TGTGCCAGCAGCTTAGGAGCTGCTGGGGCCAACGTCCTGACTTTC
TRBJ1-2,TRBV9,15,.,.,CASSVALAPVDGYTF,TGTGCCAGCAGCGTAGCTTTGGCGCCTGTCGATGGCTACACCTTC
TRBJ1-2,TRBV10-2,17,.,.,CASSGRGSPTASYGYTF,TGCGCCAGCAGTGGTAGGGGTAGCCCGACAGCCTCCTATGGCTACACCTTC
TRBJ2-1,TRBV5-1,15,.,TRBD2,CASRLSGGTYNEQFF,TGCGCCAGTCGCCTTAGCGGGGGCACCTACAATGAGCAGTTCTTC
TRBJ2-6,TRBV3-1/TRBV3-2,21,once,TRBD1,CASSQDFRTGRQLSGANVLTF,TGTGCCAGCAGCCAAGATTTCCGGACAGGGAGGCAACTCTCTGGGGCCAACGTCCTGACTTTC
TRBJ2-5,TRBV5-1,17,.,TRBD1,CASSPRPGGEWGETQYF,TGCGCCAGCAGCCCCCGGCCAGGGGGCGAGTGGGGAGAGACCCAGTACTTC
TRBJ2-1,TRBV12-5,15,.,.,CASGLVSKSGDEQFF,TGTGCTAGTGGTTTGGTAAGCAAATCAGGGGATGAGCAGTTCTTC
TRBJ2-5,TRBV6-2/TRBV6-3,14,.,TRBD1,CASSYFPGGETQYF,TGTGCCAGCAGTTATTTCCCAGGGGGAGAGACCCAGTACTTC
TRBJ2-4,TRBV18,13,.,TRBD1,CASSPGQGDIQYF,TGTGCCAGCTCACCGGGACAGGGGGACATTCAGTACTTC
TRBJ2-2,TRBV5-8,15,.,TRBD1,CASSRDREGTGELFF,TGTGCCAGCAGCCGGGACAGGGAGGGCACCGGGGAGCTGTTTTTT
TRBJ1-2,TRBV10-3,12,.,.,CAISFRPNGYTF,TGTGCCATCAGTTTTCGACCGAATGGCTACACCTTC
TRBJ1-2,TRBV5-4,12,.,.,CASSSLSGGYTF,TGTGCCAGCAGCTCCCTCTCGGGTGGCTACACCTTC
TRBJ1-6,TRBV28,14,.,.,CASSLSRLNSPLHF,TGTGCCAGCAGTTTATCCAGGTTGAATTCACCCCTCCACTTT
TRBJ1-2,TRBV19,14,.,TRBD1,CASSIDTGAYGYTF,TGTGCCAGTAGTATCGATACAGGGGCGTATGGCTACACCTTC
TRBJ2-3,TRBV14,19,.,TRBD2,CASSHGGLAGWISTDTQYF,TGTGCCAGCAGCCACGGGGGACTAGCGGGGTGGATTAGCACAGATACGCAGTATTTT
TRBJ2-7,TRBV29-1,13,.,TRBD1,CSVDDRGSYEQYF,TGCAGCGTTGACGACAGGGGATCCTACGAGCAGTACTTC
TRBJ1-6,TRBV13,16,.,.,CASSLDKISYNSPLHF,TGTGCCAGCAGCTTGGACAAGATCTCCTATAATTCACCCCTCCACTTT
TRBJ1-3,TRBV30,14,.,.,CAWSKGGSGNTIYF,TGTGCCTGGAGTAAGGGGGGCTCTGGAAACACCATATATTTT
TRBJ2-1,TRBV30,13,.,TRBD2,CALTGRAYNEQFF,TGTGCCTTAACCGGGAGGGCCTACAATGAGCAGTTCTTC
TRBJ1-1,TRBV19,16,.,.,CASSIEGRGLNTEAFF,TGTGCCAGTAGTATAGAAGGGAGAGGACTAAACACTGAAGCTTTCTTT
TRBJ1-1,TRBV5-1,14,few,.,CASSGAVGNTEAFF,TGCGCCAGCTCCGGGGCCGTTGGGAATACTGAAGCTTTCTTT
TRBJ1-2,TRBV5-1,17,.,TRBD1,CASSLGIGTGGGYGYTF,TGCGCCAGCAGCTTGGGTATAGGGACAGGAGGGGGCTATGGCTACACCTTC
TRBJ1-4,TRBV7-2,16,once,TRBD1,CASSLVAGGWNEKLFF,TGTGCCAGCAGCTTAGTGGCAGGGGGGTGGAATGAAAAACTGTTTTTT
TRBJ2-7,TRBV5-4,15,.,.,CASSLVSGDDYEQYF,TGTGCCAGCAGCTTGGTCTCAGGGGATGACTACGAGCAGTACTTC
TRBJ2-7,TRBV28,12,.,.,CASSLTVYEQYF,TGTGCCAGCAGTTTAACAGTTTACGAGCAGTACTTC
TRBJ2-1,TRBV4-1,18,.,.,CASSQGGLVPSLYNEQFF,TGCGCCAGCAGCCAAGGGGGCCTGGTGCCAAGCCTTTACAATGAGCAGTTCTTC
TRBJ1-1,TRBV14,17,.,.,CASSQRSGPTTNTEAFF,TGTGCCAGCAGCCAAAGGTCTGGACCCACGACAAACACTGAAGCTTTCTTT
TRBJ2-1,TRBV10-3,16,.,TRBD2,CAISQPSGGLSGEQFF,TGTGCCATCAGCCAGCCTAGCGGGGGCCTCTCGGGTGAGCAGTTCTTC
TRBJ2-3,TRBV19,14,.,.,CASSLRQSTDTQYF,TGTGCCAGTAGCCTCCGGCAGAGCACAGATACGCAGTATTTT
TRBJ2-5,TRBV7-7,15,.,.,CASSLFGGEMETQYF,TGTGCCAGCAGCTTATTCGGGGGAGAAATGGAGACCCAGTACTTC
TRBJ2-7,TRBV5-4,15,once,TRBD1,CASSLAGQLSYEQYF,TGTGCCAGCAGCTTGGCGGGACAGCTCTCCTACGAGCAGTACTTC
TRBJ1-6,TRBV4-1,15,.,.,CASSQDNRFNSPLHF,TGCGCCAGCAGCCAAGATAATAGGTTCAATTCACCCCTCCACTTT
TRBJ1-6,TRBV5-5,14,.,TRBD1,CASSRGQVDSPLHF,TGTGCCAGCAGCCGGGGACAGGTGGATTCACCCCTCCACTTT
TRBJ1-2,TRBV6-4,12,.,TRBD1,CASSPTGGGYTF,TGTGCCAGCAGCCCTACAGGGGGTGGCTACACCTTC
TRBJ1-1,TRBV6-5,14,.,.,CASSYSTANTEAFF,TGTGCCAGCAGTTATTCGACCGCTAACACTGAAGCTTTCTTT
TRBJ2-7,TRBV10-3,14,.,.,CAISDRGDSYEQYF,TGTGCCATCAGTGACAGGGGGGACTCCTACGAGCAGTACTTC
TRBJ1-1,TRBV18,14,few,.,CASSREALNTEAFF,TGTGCCAGCTCACGGGAAGCCTTGAACACTGAAGCTTTCTTT
TRBJ1-1,TRBV30,13,.,.,CAWSPDADTEAFF,TGTGCCTGGAGCCCCGACGCGGACACTGAAGCTTTCTTT
TRBJ1-1,TRBV9,17,.,TRBD1,CASSPRGTGGENTEAFF,TGTGCCAGCAGCCCAAGGGGGACAGGGGGCGAGAACACTGAAGCTTTCTTT
TRBJ2-2,TRBV2,12,.,.,CASRGVTGELFF,TGTGCCAGCAGGGGGGTCACCGGGGAGCTGTTTTTT
TRBJ2-3,TRBV15,16,.,TRBD2,CATSRGGLADTDTQYF,TGTGCCACCAGCAGAGGAGGGCTAGCGGACACAGATACGCAGTATTTT
TRBJ2-5,TRBV30,14,.,TRBD2,CAWRGLAGIKTQYF,TGTGCCTGGAGGGGACTAGCGGGGATAAAGACCCAGTACTTC
TRBJ1-4,TRBV12-3/TRBV12-4,13,.,.,CASSLGPAEKLFF,TGTGCCAGCAGTTTAGGCCCGGCTGAAAAACTGTTTTTT
TRBJ2-2,TRBV7-9,15,.,TRBD1,CASSRTGGNTGELFF,TGTGCCAGCAGCAGGACAGGGGGTAACACCGGGGAGCTGTTTTTT
TRBJ2-5,TRBV9,15,.,.,CASSVEGRGGETQYF,TGTGCCAGCAGCGTCGAGGGCCGGGGTGGGGAGACCCAGTACTTC
TRBJ2-5,TRBV11-3,12,once,.,CASSRRGETQYF,TGTGCCAGCAGCCGGCGCGGCGAGACCCAGTACTTC
TRBJ1-6,TRBV9,16,.,TRBD1,CASSEGQGAYNSPLHF,TGTGCCAGCAGCGAGGGACAGGGCGCGTACAATTCACCCCTCCACTTT
TRBJ1-2,TRBV18,15,few,.,CASSPNGGDHFDYTF,TGTGCCAGCTCACCAAATGGGGGGGACCATTTTGACTACACCTTC
TRBJ2-5,TRBV10-2,15,.,TRBD2,CASMRTSGGEETQYF,TGCGCCAGCATGAGGACTAGCGGGGGGGAAGAGACCCAGTACTTC
TRBJ1-6,TRBV6-5,15,.,TRBD1,CASKEGTGPNSPLHF,TGTGCCAGCAAAGAAGGGACAGGTCCCAATTCACCCCTCCACTTT
TRBJ2-3,TRBV7-2,15,few,.,CASTVGGGSTDTQYF,TGTGCCAGCACCGTCGGTGGCGGCAGCACAGATACGCAGTATTTT
TRBJ2-1,TRBV27,15,.,.,CASSPHPLDRNEQFF,TGTGCCAGCAGTCCTCACCCCCTAGACAGGAATGAGCAGTTCTTC